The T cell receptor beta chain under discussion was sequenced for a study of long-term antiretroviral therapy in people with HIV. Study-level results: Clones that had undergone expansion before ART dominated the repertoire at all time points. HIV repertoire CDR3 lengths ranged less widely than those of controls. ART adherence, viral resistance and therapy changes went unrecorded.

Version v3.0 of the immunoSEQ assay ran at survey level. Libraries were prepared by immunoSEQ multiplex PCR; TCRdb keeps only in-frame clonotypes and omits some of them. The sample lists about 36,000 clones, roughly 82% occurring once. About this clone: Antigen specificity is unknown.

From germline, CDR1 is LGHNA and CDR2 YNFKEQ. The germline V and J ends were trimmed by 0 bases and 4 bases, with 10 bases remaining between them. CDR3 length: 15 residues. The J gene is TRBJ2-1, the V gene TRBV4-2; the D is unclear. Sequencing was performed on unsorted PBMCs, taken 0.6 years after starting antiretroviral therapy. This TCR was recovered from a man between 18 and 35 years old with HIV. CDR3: CASSQDGPTYNEQFF. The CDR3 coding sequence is TGTGCCAGCAGCCAAGATGGCCCTACATACAATGAGCAGTTCTTC.